This TCR beta chain emerged from a study of shared clonotypes between healthy human individuals. Study-wide points: Roughly 5% of naive CD4 clonotypes were common to a handful of donors. Sequencing depth was expected to influence donor clonotype sharing. Naive subsets tended to show greater estimated richness than memory subsets.

Turning to this clone: No antigen is known for it. The same CDR3 arises from other DNA sequences in this sample as well.

TCRdb's table, derived via immunoSEQ multiplex PCR, lists solely in-frame clones and lacks some. Of nearly 2 million clones listed, less than 95% were seen once; the top ten hold around 1.2%. This CDR3 region has 14 residues. Germline CDR1 MNHEY, CDR2 SMNVEV (reference sequence). V lost 4 bases to trimming and J lost 5 bases; unmatched junction nucleotides: 3. Terminally differentiated effector memory CD45RA+ cells were excluded by CCR7 positive selection of CD45RO-negative cells. The chain links TRBV27 to TRBJ2-5; 11 bases agree with TRBD1. The receptor comes from a man between 18 and 35 years old in good health. The sequencing sample was made of naive CD8+ T cells sorted from blood. For the CDR3, the DNA is TGTGCCAGCAGTTGGACAGGGGGCGCCGAGACCCAGTACTTC. It specifies CASSWTGGAETQYF.